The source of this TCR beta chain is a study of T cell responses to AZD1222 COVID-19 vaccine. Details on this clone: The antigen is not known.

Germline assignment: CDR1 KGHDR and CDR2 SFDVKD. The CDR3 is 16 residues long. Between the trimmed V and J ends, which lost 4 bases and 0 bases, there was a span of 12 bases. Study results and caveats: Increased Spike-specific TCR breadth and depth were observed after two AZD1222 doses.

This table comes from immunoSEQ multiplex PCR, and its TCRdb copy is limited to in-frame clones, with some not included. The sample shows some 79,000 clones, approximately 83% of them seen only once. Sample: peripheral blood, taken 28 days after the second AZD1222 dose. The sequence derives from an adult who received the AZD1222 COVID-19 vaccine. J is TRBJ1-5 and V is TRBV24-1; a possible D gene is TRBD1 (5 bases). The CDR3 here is CATSESGRNSNQPQHF. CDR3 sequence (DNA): TGTGCCACCAGTGAGTCGGGACGGAATAGCAATCAGCCCCAGCATTTT.